This is a list of T cell receptor beta chains from one sample in a study of blood T cells in healthy people across ages. TCRdb itself ran the 5' RACE reads through MiXCR, one entry per CDR3 protein. The sample holds approximately 2,000,000 distinct CDR3 sequences, roughly two fifths seen once. The sequencing input was blood. Every receptor here comes from a human donor in good health. Each CDR3 is given with its conserved first and last residue. The D gene is left open where the match is weak. Only part of the rows carry a size: once, few, many, or a class if the clone is expanded.

CDR3 DNA: TGTGCCAGCAGCCGGGACAGGGCGGTCATCACCTTC
CDR3 protein: CASSRDRAVITF
V gene: TRBV7-2
J gene: TRBJ1-2
D gene: TRBD1
clone size: .

CDR3 DNA: TGTGCCAGCAGTTACTCTCCAACTAGCGGGGTATACAATGAGCAGTTCTTC
CDR3 protein: CASSYSPTSGVYNEQFF
V gene: TRBV6-6
J gene: TRBJ2-1
D gene: TRBD2
clone size: many

CDR3 DNA: TGTGCCAGCAGCTTGGTGGAGTTCTCCATGTCTGGGGCCAACGTCCTGACTTTC
CDR3 protein: CASSLVEFSMSGANVLTF
V gene: TRBV5-6
J gene: TRBJ2-6
D gene: .
clone size: .

CDR3 DNA: TGCAGTGCGCAGGGACAGTTCCTCTATGGCTACACCTTC
CDR3 protein: CSAQGQFLYGYTF
V gene: TRBV20-1
J gene: TRBJ1-2
D gene: TRBD1
clone size: .

CDR3 DNA: TGTGCCAGCAGCCAAGCTAGAGGAGATACGCAGTATTTT
CDR3 protein: CASSQARGDTQYF
V gene: TRBV3-1
J gene: TRBJ2-3
D gene: .
clone size: .

CDR3 DNA: TGTGCCAGCAGCCTAGGAGGGGGGGCCGGTGATGGAGATACGCAGTATTTT
CDR3 protein: CASSLGGGAGDGDTQYF
V gene: TRBV7-8
J gene: TRBJ2-3
D gene: .
clone size: .

CDR3 DNA: TGCAGTGCCCCCAGGTACGCCGACTATGGCTACACCTTC
CDR3 protein: CSAPRYADYGYTF
V gene: TRBV20-1
J gene: TRBJ1-2
D gene: .
clone size: few

CDR3 DNA: TGTGCCAGCAGTACACCACAGGGGACACAAGAGACCCAGTACTTC
CDR3 protein: CASSTPQGTQETQYF
V gene: TRBV28
J gene: TRBJ2-5
D gene: TRBD1
clone size: few

CDR3 DNA: TGTGCCAGCAGCTTATACGGGGCCCCCCTTAGCAATCAGCCCCAGCATTTT
CDR3 protein: CASSLYGAPLSNQPQHF
V gene: TRBV5-8
J gene: TRBJ1-5
D gene: .
clone size: .

CDR3 DNA: TGCGCCAGCAGCCCAGGGACCTATTACAATGAGCAGTTCTTC
CDR3 protein: CASSPGTYYNEQFF
V gene: TRBV5-1
J gene: TRBJ2-1
D gene: .
clone size: few

CDR3 DNA: TGCGCCAGCAGCCAAGATTTGGGAGACAACTATGGCTACACCTTC
CDR3 protein: CASSQDLGDNYGYTF
V gene: TRBV4-3
J gene: TRBJ1-2
D gene: .
clone size: few

CDR3 DNA: TGTGCCACCAAGGGACAGCTCTATGGCTACACCTTC
CDR3 protein: CATKGQLYGYTF
V gene: TRBV6-5
J gene: TRBJ1-2
D gene: TRBD1
clone size: few

CDR3 DNA: TGTGCTAGTGGTTTGGTACCGGGTCTCAGGGGTGAAAAACTGTTTTTT
CDR3 protein: CASGLVPGLRGEKLFF
V gene: TRBV12-5
J gene: TRBJ1-4
D gene: .
clone size: few

CDR3 DNA: TGCAGTGCTAACATCAGGGAAGACTATGGCTACACCTTC
CDR3 protein: CSANIREDYGYTF
V gene: TRBV20-1
J gene: TRBJ1-2
D gene: .
clone size: .

CDR3 DNA: TGTGCCAGCAGCCAAGCGACAAAGGGACAGGGGAACGAGCAGTACTTC
CDR3 protein: CASSQATKGQGNEQYF
V gene: TRBV4-2
J gene: TRBJ2-7
D gene: TRBD1
clone size: few

CDR3 DNA: TGTGCCAGCAGTCAGGGAGGGGCGTCATCCTACGAGCAGTACTTC
CDR3 protein: CASSQGGASSYEQYF
V gene: TRBV7-6
J gene: TRBJ2-7
D gene: TRBD2
clone size: few

CDR3 DNA: TGTGCCAGCACCACTGACAGCCCTACTAATGAAAAACTGTTTTTT
CDR3 protein: CASTTDSPTNEKLFF
V gene: TRBV6-1
J gene: TRBJ1-4
D gene: .
clone size: .

CDR3 DNA: TGCGCCAGCAGCTTGGCGCAGATCCCCTCCTACAATGAGCAGTTCTTC
CDR3 protein: CASSLAQIPSYNEQFF
V gene: TRBV5-1
J gene: TRBJ2-1
D gene: .
clone size: few

CDR3 DNA: TGCGCCAGCAACTTGGCCGGGACAAGTGAAGCTTTCTTT
CDR3 protein: CASNLAGTSEAFF
V gene: TRBV5-1
J gene: TRBJ1-1
D gene: .
clone size: .

CDR3 DNA: TGTGCCACCAGCAGCCTCCTAGCGGGGGGTGAGGAGACCCAGTACTTC
CDR3 protein: CATSSLLAGGEETQYF
V gene: TRBV15
J gene: TRBJ2-5
D gene: TRBD2
clone size: .

CDR3 DNA: TGTGCCAGCAGCTTGGAAGACAGGACAGTGCACGAGCAGTACTTC
CDR3 protein: CASSLEDRTVHEQYF
V gene: TRBV5-5
J gene: TRBJ2-7
D gene: .
clone size: few

CDR3 DNA: TGTGCCATTTCCGCCGGACAGGGGGGCTACAATGAGCAGTTCTTC
CDR3 protein: CAISAGQGGYNEQFF
V gene: TRBV27
J gene: TRBJ2-1
D gene: TRBD1
clone size: .

CDR3 DNA: TGTGCCAGCAGTTTATGGCCCGTACAGGGGGTCGGCAATCAGCCCCAGCATTTT
CDR3 protein: CASSLWPVQGVGNQPQHF
V gene: TRBV27
J gene: TRBJ1-5
D gene: TRBD1
clone size: few

CDR3 DNA: TGTGCCAGCAGTTTATTAAGCGGGAGGATCAGCTCCTACAATGAGCAGTTCTTC
CDR3 protein: CASSLLSGRISSYNEQFF
V gene: TRBV28
J gene: TRBJ2-1
D gene: TRBD2
clone size: .

CDR3 DNA: TGTGCCAGCAGTATTTCCGGCGGTAATTCACCCCTCCACTTT
CDR3 protein: CASSISGGNSPLHF
V gene: TRBV12-3/TRBV12-4
J gene: TRBJ1-6
D gene: .
clone size: .

CDR3 DNA: TGTGCCACCAACGGCCTAGCGGGGGGTTTAAGCAATGAGCAGTTCTTC
CDR3 protein: CATNGLAGGLSNEQFF
V gene: TRBV10-3
J gene: TRBJ2-1
D gene: TRBD2
clone size: .

CDR3 DNA: TGTGCCAGCAGCCCAACTTCCGGGGACTACTCCTACAATGAGCAGTTCTTC
CDR3 protein: CASSPTSGDYSYNEQFF
V gene: TRBV4-2
J gene: TRBJ2-1
D gene: TRBD2
clone size: few

CDR3 DNA: TGTGCCAGCAGTGGGGACAGGGGATGGAACACTGAAGCTTTCTTT
CDR3 protein: CASSGDRGWNTEAFF
V gene: TRBV27
J gene: TRBJ1-1
D gene: TRBD1
clone size: few

CDR3 DNA: TGCGCCAGCAGCCGCCAACTTCAGAACACTGAAGCTTTCTTT
CDR3 protein: CASSRQLQNTEAFF
V gene: TRBV5-1
J gene: TRBJ1-1
D gene: .
clone size: few

CDR3 DNA: TGTGCCATCAGTCCAGGGAGGAGCGGGGAAAAACTGTTTTTT
CDR3 protein: CAISPGRSGEKLFF
V gene: TRBV10-3
J gene: TRBJ1-4
D gene: .
clone size: few

CDR3 DNA: TGTGCCAGCCTAACAGGGGTTATGTACGAGCAGTACTTC
CDR3 protein: CASLTGVMYEQYF
V gene: TRBV28
J gene: TRBJ2-7
D gene: TRBD1
clone size: .

CDR3 DNA: TGTGCCAGCAGTGCCGGCGGGGGGGGCTCTGGGGCCAACGTCCTGACTTTC
CDR3 protein: CASSAGGGGSGANVLTF
V gene: TRBV28
J gene: TRBJ2-6
D gene: TRBD2
clone size: .

CDR3 DNA: TGTGCCAGCAGGGTACAGGGAGGCTACAGCTACACCTTC
CDR3 protein: CASRVQGGYSYTF
V gene: TRBV12-3/TRBV12-4
J gene: TRBJ1-2
D gene: .
clone size: .

CDR3 DNA: TGTGCCAGCAGCTCCCTCCCGAGACCTGAAGCTTTCTTT
CDR3 protein: CASSSLPRPEAFF
V gene: TRBV7-9
J gene: TRBJ1-1
D gene: .
clone size: .

CDR3 DNA: TGTGCCACCAGCAGAGTACCGGGCCCCAGGGAGTCACCCCTCCACTTT
CDR3 protein: CATSRVPGPRESPLHF
V gene: TRBV15
J gene: TRBJ1-6
D gene: .
clone size: .

CDR3 DNA: TGTGCCAGCAGCTTAGCTCCACGAGGGTCTCCAAATGAAAAACTGTTTTTT
CDR3 protein: CASSLAPRGSPNEKLFF
V gene: TRBV7-2
J gene: TRBJ1-4
D gene: .
clone size: .

CDR3 DNA: TGTGCCAGCAGCTCCGGACTAGCGGGGCTCTTGGTCCACGAGCAGTACTTC
CDR3 protein: CASSSGLAGLLVHEQYF
V gene: TRBV7-9
J gene: TRBJ2-7
D gene: TRBD2
clone size: .

CDR3 DNA: TGTGCCAGCAGCTTAGTGGGAGTGGGGGATCGGCCCCAGCATTTT
CDR3 protein: CASSLVGVGDRPQHF
V gene: TRBV7-2
J gene: TRBJ1-5
D gene: .
clone size: .

CDR3 DNA: TGCAGCGTTAAAGGTAGCGGGGGCTCGTACAATGAGCAGTTCTTC
CDR3 protein: CSVKGSGGSYNEQFF
V gene: TRBV29-1
J gene: TRBJ2-1
D gene: TRBD2
clone size: .

CDR3 DNA: TGTGCCAGCAGCGAAGGACAGGGCTCCTACTACGAGCAGTACTTC
CDR3 protein: CASSEGQGSYYEQYF
V gene: TRBV7-2
J gene: TRBJ2-7
D gene: TRBD1
clone size: .

CDR3 DNA: TGCAGTGCCAAGGGTGGGCGGCATCAAGAGACCCAGTACTTC
CDR3 protein: CSAKGGRHQETQYF
V gene: TRBV20-1
J gene: TRBJ2-5
D gene: .
clone size: few

CDR3 DNA: TGTGCCAGCAGCCCCCTCGGGGGAGACACAGATGCGCAGTATTTT
CDR3 protein: CASSPLGGDTDAQYF
V gene: TRBV4-2
J gene: TRBJ2-3
D gene: .
clone size: few

CDR3 DNA: TGTGCCAGCAGCCGGGGACTAGCGGGGGCGAGGGAGCAGTACTTC
CDR3 protein: CASSRGLAGAREQYF
V gene: TRBV14
J gene: TRBJ2-5
D gene: TRBD2
clone size: .

CDR3 DNA: TGCAGCGTTGCAAAGATCCTGACTATCGGCTACACCTTC
CDR3 protein: CSVAKILTIGYTF
V gene: TRBV29-1
J gene: TRBJ1-2
D gene: .
clone size: few

CDR3 DNA: TGTGCCAGCAAGGACAGGGAATATGGCTACACCTTC
CDR3 protein: CASKDREYGYTF
V gene: TRBV6-6
J gene: TRBJ1-2
D gene: TRBD1
clone size: .

CDR3 DNA: TGCAGTGCTTATATCTACTATGGCTACACCTTC
CDR3 protein: CSAYIYYGYTF
V gene: TRBV20-1
J gene: TRBJ1-2
D gene: .
clone size: .

CDR3 DNA: TGTGCCAGCAGTTCTCCGGTTACAGGGTTGGGGGGCTACACCTTC
CDR3 protein: CASSSPVTGLGGYTF
V gene: TRBV5-5
J gene: TRBJ1-2
D gene: .
clone size: .

CDR3 DNA: TGTGCCAGCAGCATATCACCGGGTCAGCCCCAGCATTTT
CDR3 protein: CASSISPGQPQHF
V gene: TRBV9
J gene: TRBJ1-5
D gene: .
clone size: few

CDR3 DNA: TGCAGTGCTAGAAAACACCGGACTGGGCAGTTCTTC
CDR3 protein: CSARKHRTGQFF
V gene: TRBV20-1
J gene: TRBJ2-1
D gene: .
clone size: few

CDR3 DNA: TGTGCCAGCAGCTTGGCAGACAGGGGTAACTATGGCTACACCTTC
CDR3 protein: CASSLADRGNYGYTF
V gene: TRBV5-4
J gene: TRBJ1-2
D gene: TRBD1
clone size: few

CDR3 DNA: TGTGCCAGCAGCTTAGCCAGGGGTCCCGTTAATGAGCAGTTCTTC
CDR3 protein: CASSLARGPVNEQFF
V gene: TRBV7-6
J gene: TRBJ2-1
D gene: .
clone size: few

CDR3 DNA: TGCGCCAGCAGCCAAGGGATCCGGGACAGGGGGTACAATGAGCAGTTCTTC
CDR3 protein: CASSQGIRDRGYNEQFF
V gene: TRBV4-3
J gene: TRBJ2-1
D gene: TRBD1
clone size: .

CDR3 DNA: TGTGCCACCAGTGATTTTGCAGATACGCAGTATTTT
CDR3 protein: CATSDFADTQYF
V gene: TRBV24-1
J gene: TRBJ2-3
D gene: .
clone size: .

CDR3 DNA: TGTGCCAGCAGTTTAGGGGTAGCCCGCTGGGATGAGCAGTTCTTC
CDR3 protein: CASSLGVARWDEQFF
V gene: TRBV12-3/TRBV12-4
J gene: TRBJ2-1
D gene: .
clone size: few